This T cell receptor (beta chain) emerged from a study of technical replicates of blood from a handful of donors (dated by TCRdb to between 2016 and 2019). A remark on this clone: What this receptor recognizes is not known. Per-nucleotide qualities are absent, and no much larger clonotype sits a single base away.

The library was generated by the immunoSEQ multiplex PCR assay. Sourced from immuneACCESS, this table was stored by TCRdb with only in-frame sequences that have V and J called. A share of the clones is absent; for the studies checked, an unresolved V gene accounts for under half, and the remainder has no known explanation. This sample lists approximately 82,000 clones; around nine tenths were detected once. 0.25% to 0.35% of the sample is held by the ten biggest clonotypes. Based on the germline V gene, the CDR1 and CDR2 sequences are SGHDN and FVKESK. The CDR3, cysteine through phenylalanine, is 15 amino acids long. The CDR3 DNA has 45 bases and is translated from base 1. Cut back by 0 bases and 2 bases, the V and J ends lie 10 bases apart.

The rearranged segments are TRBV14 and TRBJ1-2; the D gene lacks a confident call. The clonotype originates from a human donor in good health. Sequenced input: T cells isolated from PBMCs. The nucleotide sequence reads TGTGCCAGCAGCCAAGATATCGCGGGAAACTATGGCTACACCTTC. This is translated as CASSQDIAGNYGYTF.